The source of this TCR beta chain is a study of blood T cell repertoires in COVID-19. Germline V gene sequence: CDR1 SGHTA, CDR2 FQGNSA. This CDR3 contains 15 residues. After removal of 1 base from V and 2 bases from J, the junction contained 2 bases not matched to a gene. TCRdb's table, derived via immunoSEQ multiplex PCR, lists solely in-frame clones and lacks some. The table includes about 170,000 clones, about four fifths detected once. In the case of this clone: The same CDR3 arises from other DNA sequences in this sample as well.

The source material was PBMCs or T cells enriched from blood (not recorded which). The chain carries TRBV7-2 and TRBJ1-5, with 7 bases lining up with TRBD1. The sequence was obtained from a woman aged 45-65 years in a cohort exposed to, infected with or recovered from COVID-19 (not recorded which). Here the CDR3 reads CASSLEGAGNQPQHF. CDR3 DNA sequence: TGTGCCAGCAGCTTAGAGGGGGCAGGCAATCAGCCCCAGCATTTT.